This T cell receptor (beta chain) was documented in a study of blood T cell repertoires in COVID-19. CDR3 length equals 15 residues. Germline values: CDR1 MGHRA, CDR2 YSYEKL. Unmatched junction bases numbered 7, after V lost 4 bases and J lost 4 bases. Participant ages covered about 18 to 100 years across 20 to 30 US areas. Cohorts were determined from participant-reported clinical history. Clones were sequenced by immunoSEQ multiplex PCR, and TCRdb holds only the in-frame ones, with some missing. The profile shows approximately 470,000 clones, 75% to 90% of them singletons. This clone was found a few times.

The source of this sequence is a woman between 18 and 30 years old who had recovered from COVID-19. The specimen was PBMCs or T cells enriched from blood (not recorded which). The V and J genes are TRBV4-1 and TRBJ1-5; 7 bases match TRBD1. CDR3 sequence reads: CASSPTGTANQPQHF. In nucleotides, the CDR3 is TGCGCCAGCAGCCCCACCGGGACAGCAAATCAGCCCCAGCATTTT.